Listed below are T cell receptor beta chains from one sample, sequenced in a study of T cell clonotyping in hematopoietic cell transplantation. Profiled with immunoSEQ multiplex PCR; TCRdb holds only in-frame clones, not every one. Among roughly 24,000 clones listed, about 79% were seen once. This specimen consisted of peripheral blood mononuclear cells, obtained before stem cell transplant. The receptor set was obtained from a woman aged 55-69 years with acute myeloid leukemia. Some clones in this sample may be carry-over from other donors' samples. The CDR3 runs from the conserved cysteine through the conserved F or W. Fields, in order: V gene, J gene, CDR3 length, CDR3 protein.

TRBV25-1	TRBJ1-2	14	CASSFMDRVDGYTF
TRBV4-3	TRBJ2-3	13	CASSRDFTDTQYF
TRBV19	TRBJ2-1	14	CASSTKRGGFEQFF
TRBV29-1	TRBJ2-3	16	CSVEARTSGRATTQYF
TRBV6-6	TRBJ2-5	12	CASSYSTETQYF
TRBV19	TRBJ2-4	14	CASSMEDRGGIQYF
TRBV27	TRBJ1-5	16	CASSPFGDRVDQPQHF
TRBV5-1	TRBJ2-5	13	CASSLNRGETQYF
TRBV29-1	TRBJ2-1	14	CSVGGLAVNNEQFF
TRBV5-1	TRBJ2-3	13	CASSRDNTDTQYF
TRBV9	TRBJ1-4	15	CASSDARGTNEKLFF
TRBV19	TRBJ1-5	13	CASNEGRNQPQHF
TRBV4-1	TRBJ1-2	16	CASSQGSGGAGYGYTF
TRBV7-9	TRBJ1-3	13	CASRPASGNTIYF
TRBV19	TRBJ2-7	15	CASSHSSSGSYEQYF
TRBV12-1	TRBJ2-7	15	CASSFEDRVGAEQYF